The text below deals with one T cell receptor beta chain. What it recognizes is unknown. The study reverse transcribed the entire isolated RNA, so it sequenced expressed TCRB transcripts. The protocol was immunoSEQ multiplex PCR, while the TCRdb copy is restricted to in-frame clones and leaves out a portion. Of 360,000 or so clones in the sample, roughly a fifth were seen once. The entry originates in a study of beta chain features in type 1 diabetes. Overall study findings and caveats: A closer apparent resemblance between naive, central memory and Treg TCRB repertoires was seen in patients than in healthy donors.

Stem cell-like memory, regulatory, central memory and naive CD4+ cells were sorted via CD45RO/CCR7/CD25/CD127/CD95/CD27. Trimming stripped 5 bases from V and 5 bases from J, with 16 bases between. The CDR3 sequence is 14 residues long. The germline CDR1 and CDR2 sequences are SGDLS and YYNGEE. The gene calls are TRBV9 and TRBJ2-5; possibly TRBD2 for D (5 bases). This clonotype was sampled from a woman aged 18-29 years in good health. The sequencing sample was made of naive CD4+ T cells from blood. CDR3 residues: CASSSEREGETQYF. As DNA, the CDR3 is TGTGCCAGCAGTTCGGAGAGGGAAGGGGAGACCCAGTACTTC.